A selection of T cell receptor beta chains follows, all from one sample in a study of T cells in Graves' hyperthyroidism and ophthalmopathy. TCRdb processed the multiplex PCR reads anew with MiXCR; each CDR3 protein has one entry. This sample has a few hundred thousand distinct CDR3 sequences, with approximately 48% found just once. Sequencing was done on a sample of peripheral blood or thyroid tissue (not recorded which). The receptors come from an adult woman with Graves' disease, either hyperthyroidism or ophthalmopathy (not recorded which). The CDR3 runs from the conserved cysteine through the conserved F or W. Each record gives: V gene, J gene, D gene, clone size, CDR3 DNA, CDR3 protein. A D gene is named only where the DNA matches it firmly. Only part of the rows carry a size: once, few, many, or a class if the clone is expanded.

>TRBV2|TRBJ1-5|NA|many
TGTGCCAGCAGTGAAACCGGGGCTCAGCCCCAGCATTTT
CASSETGAQPQHF
>TRBV29-1|TRBJ1-3|NA|NA
TGCAGCACAAGGGGGGATCCTGAAAACACCATATATTTT
CSTRGDPENTIYF
>TRBV29-1|TRBJ2-7|TRBD2|once
TGCAGCAGTTTTAGCGGGAGGGTTATAGAGCAGTACTTC
CSSFSGRVIEQYF
>TRBV9|TRBJ2-5|TRBD2|many
TGTGCCAGCAGCGTGACGAAAACTAGCGGCGGGGAGACCCAGTACTTC
CASSVTKTSGGETQYF
>TRBV7-9|TRBJ2-7|NA|NA
TGTGCCAGCAGTCCCCGGGGGACATACGAGCAGTACTTC
CASSPRGTYEQYF
>TRBV3-1|TRBJ2-5|NA|few
TGTGCCAGCAGCCAATCCGCCATCAAAGAGACCCAGTACTTC
CASSQSAIKETQYF
>TRBV2|TRBJ2-2|NA|many
NA
CASSEGGLAPGSCFF
>TRBV3-1|TRBJ1-1|NA|many
TGTGCCAGCAGCCAGGGGACCATGAACACTGAAGCTTTCTTT
CASSQGTMNTEAFF
>TRBV15|TRBJ2-7|NA|NA
TGTGCCACCAGCAGCGACTCAAAGCAGTACTTC
CATSSDSKQYF
>TRBV11-1|TRBJ1-1|NA|many
TGTGCCAGCAGCTCCGGGTTAAGGACTGAAGCTTTCTTT
CASSSGLRTEAFF
>TRBV5-1|TRBJ1-2|NA|many
TGCGCCAGCAGCTTGAACGGGCCCGGCTATGGCTACACCTTC
CASSLNGPGYGYTF
>TRBV25-1|TRBJ1-1|NA|NA
TGTGCCAGCATCGGAACAGGGTCGGGGACTGAAGCTTTCTTT
CASIGTGSGTEAFF
>TRBV19|TRBJ2-5|TRBD1|NA
TGTGCCAGTAGTCCCCTCGGACAGGAAGAGACCCAGTACTTC
CASSPLGQEETQYF
>TRBV10-1|TRBJ2-3|NA|NA
TGCGCCAGCAGTGAGGGTGGGTTTGATACGCAGTATTTT
CASSEGGFDTQYF
>TRBV6-5|TRBJ1-2|TRBD1|NA
TGTGCCAGCAGTTACTCAACAGGGGTTGGCTACACCTTC
CASSYSTGVGYTF
>TRBV5-1|TRBJ2-7|TRBD2|NA
TGCGCCAGCAGCTCACTAGCGGGAGAGGGCTACGAGCAGTACTTC
CASSSLAGEGYEQYF
>TRBV20-1|TRBJ2-6|TRBD1|NA
TGCAGTTCGAAGAGGGGGCCTGAAGCTTTC
CSSKRGPEAF
>TRBV7-3|TRBJ1-1|NA|many
TGTGCCAGCAGACAGGGACAAGACACTGAAGCTTTCTTT
CASRQGQDTEAFF
>TRBV2|TRBJ2-2|NA|NA
TGTGCCAGCATCCGAGGGGGCGGGGAGCTGTTTTTT
CASIRGGGELFF
>TRBV25-1|TRBJ1-6|TRBD1|many
TGTGCCAGCAGTGGGTACCGGGACAGGGCTCGGTCACCCCTCCACTTT
CASSGYRDRARSPLHF
>TRBV10-2|TRBJ1-1|NA|few
TGCGCCAGCACCGCCGTCGTAGGCGGGGGCACTGAAGCTTTCTTT
CASTAVVGGGTEAFF
>TRBV27|TRBJ2-2|NA|NA
TGTGCCAGCAGTTTCCGATTCGGGGAGCTGTTTTTT
CASSFRFGELFF
>TRBV7-8|TRBJ1-6|NA|few
TGTGCCAGCAGCAAAAGGGATCATTACGGGACAATGAATTCACCCCTCCACTTT
CASSKRDHYGTMNSPLHF
>TRBV11-2|TRBJ1-4|NA|few
TGTGCCAGCACACCTTTGGTTGCCGAAAAACTGTTTTTT
CASTPLVAEKLFF
>TRBV6-2/TRBV6-3|TRBJ2-7|TRBD1|many
TGTGCCAGCAGTTACATTTGGGACAGGGCCTTCAACGAGCAGTACTTC
CASSYIWDRAFNEQYF
>TRBV15|TRBJ2-1|NA|NA
TGTGCCACCAGCCCGAAAAGACTAGACCCATACAATGAGCAGTTCTTC
CATSPKRLDPYNEQFF
>TRBV7-2|TRBJ2-5|NA|NA
TGTGCCAGCAGCCGTCAAATCGGAGGGCAAGAGACCCAGTACTTC
CASSRQIGGQETQYF
>TRBV7-9|TRBJ1-1|TRBD1|NA
TGTGCCACCATTCCGGGGGCAGGGGGGATGAACACTGAAGCTTTCTTT
CATIPGAGGMNTEAFF
>TRBV7-3|TRBJ1-5|NA|many
TGTGCCAGCAGCTGGAGACACCGGGCCCTCGAGGGGAATCAGCCCCAGCATTTT
CASSWRHRALEGNQPQHF
>TRBV24-1|TRBJ2-5|TRBD1|NA
TGTGCCACCAGTGAAGCCGGGACAGTCCAAGAGACCCAGTACTTC
CATSEAGTVQETQYF
>TRBV12-3/TRBV12-4|TRBJ1-6|TRBD1|NA
TGTGCCAGCAGTTTAGTTGGGACAGGGAGTTCACCCCTCCACTTT
CASSLVGTGSSPLHF